A single sample gave rise to the 20 T cell receptor beta chains below, sequenced in a study of blood T cell repertoires in COVID-19. Assay: immunoSEQ multiplex PCR; the TCRdb copy retains only in-frame clones and omits some. Here the sample spans about 270,000 clones, around four fifths being singletons. Sequenced material: peripheral blood. The receptors stem from a woman aged 45-65 years with active or convalescent COVID-19.

J is TRBJ2-3 and V is TRBV7-3; 7 bases are shared with TRBD2. The CDR3 loop spans 14 amino acids. The junction had 5 bases not matched to a gene; V was cut back by 6 bases and J by 2 bases. Germline V gene data show CDR1 as SGHTA and CDR2 as FQGTGA. In DNA form, the CDR3 reads TGTGCCAGCAGTCTGACTAGCCCCACAGATACGCAGTATTTT. Translation: CASSLTSPTDTQYF.

The gene calls are TRBV12-5 and TRBJ2-3, with D unresolved. The CDR3 consists of 11 residues. CDR1 and CDR2 (germline): LGHNT, FRNRAP. V was pared by 5 bases and J by 11 bases, with 11 bases between. CDR3 coding DNA: TGTGCTAGTGGTCCTCTATCCGGGCAGTATTTT. Translation: CASGPLSGQYF.

The CDR3 reads CASSRYRGPSTDTQYF. Here the CDR3 DNA reads TGTGCCAGCAGTCGATACAGGGGGCCGAGCACAGATACGCAGTATTTT. V and J are TRBV5-4 and TRBJ2-3, with TRBD1 matching 9 bases. Germline lookup yields CDR1 SGHNT and CDR2 YYREEE (reference sequence). The trim removed 5 bases at V and 0 bases at J, leaving 7 bases unmatched. The length of the CDR3 is 16 residues. The whole variable domain, remainder taken from reference TRBV5-4 and TRBJ2-3, is ETGVTQSPTHLIKTRGQQVTLRCSSQSGHNTVSWYQQALGQGPQFIFQYYREEENGRGNFPPRFSGLQFPNYSSELNVNALELDDSALYLCASSRYRGPSTDTQYFGPGTRLTVL.

Written as DNA, the CDR3 is TGCAGTGCTAGTCCCGGGAGGGCCACGTACGAGCAGTACTTC. Translating gives CSASPGRATYEQYF. V and J are TRBV20-1 and TRBJ2-7; TRBD2 matches at 8 bases. This CDR3 is built from 14 residues. Trimming took 3 bases from V and 4 from J; bases not matched to a gene: 8. Germline lookup yields CDR1 DFQATT and CDR2 SNEGSKA (reference sequence).

The chain has TRBV2 and TRBJ2-3; tentative D call: TRBD2 (6 bases). The V end lost 11 bases, the J end lost 1 base, and 13 bases lay between the germline ends. CDR3 length: 13 amino acids. The germline V gene encodes CDR1 SNHLY and CDR2 FYNNEI. This CDR3 is CAGRFGGTDTQYF. The CDR3 bases are TGTGCCGGGAGGTTTGGGGGCACAGATACGCAGTATTTT.

This sequence joins TRBV5-6 and TRBJ2-2; no definite D call. Germline assignment: CDR1 SGHDT and CDR2 YYEEEE. Trimming removed 3 bases at V and 5 bases at J, with 8 bases between. CDR3 length equals 13 residues. CDR3 nucleotides: TGTGCCAGCAGCTCGGTGGAGACCGGGGAGCTGTTTTTT. Its translation: CASSSVETGELFF.

The chain is built from TRBV4-2 and TRBJ2-7, with 11 bases aligning to TRBD2. The germline V gene encodes CDR1 LGHNA and CDR2 YNFKEQ. With V trimmed by 0 bases and J by 2 bases, 18 bases remained unmatched. This CDR3 comprises 21 residues. The CDR3 here is CASSQDYSGQGLLAGAYEQYF. The DNA of the CDR3 is TGTGCCAGCAGCCAAGACTACTCGGGACAGGGCTTACTAGCGGGGGCCTACGAGCAGTACTTC.

The CDR3 is CASSLKNRGEAFF. CDR3 nucleotide sequence: TGTGCCAGCAGCTTAAAGAACAGGGGAGAAGCTTTCTTT. This chain uses TRBV7-2 with TRBJ1-1, with 7 nucleotides matching TRBD1. This CDR3 is 13 amino acids long. J lost 8 bases, V lost 2 bases, and 5 bases had no gene match. From germline, CDR1 is SGHTA and CDR2 FQGNSA.

The chain is built from TRBV4-2 and TRBJ2-7; D may be TRBD2 (5 bases). CDR1 and CDR2 (germline): LGHNA, YNFKEQ. With 1 base removed from V and 4 bases from J, the gap between germline ends came to 23 bases. CDR3 length: 18 amino acids. The CDR3 loop is CASSQGWGADRNPYEQYF. The CDR3 DNA is TGTGCCAGCAGCCAAGGGTGGGGAGCGGACCGCAACCCATACGAGCAGTACTTC.

This clone has a handful of counts. The chain recombines TRBV2 with TRBJ2-5, with D hard to call. V gave up 9 bases and J gave up 5 bases, with 13 bases separating them. Germline V gene data show CDR1 as SNHLY and CDR2 as FYNNEI. The CDR3 covers 12 residues. The CDR3: CASTARLETQYF. Written as DNA, the CDR3 is TGTGCCAGTACAGCCCGCTTGGAGACCCAGTACTTC.

The V and J genes are TRBV27 and TRBJ2-4; 13 bases line up with TRBD2. After removal of 4 bases from V and 10 bases from J, the junction contained 10 bases not matched to a gene. This CDR3 is built from 16 residues. Germline V gives CDR1 MNHEY, CDR2 SMNVEV (reference sequence). Here the CDR3 DNA reads TGTGCCAGCAGTTCATGGACTAGCGGGAGCGGGAGGATTCAGTACTTC. Encoded protein: CASSSWTSGSGRIQYF.

To note about this clone: Other DNA sequences of this sample code for an identical CDR3. The chain recombines TRBV7-3 with TRBJ2-3; the match to TRBD2 covers 9 bases. Germline assignment: CDR1 SGHTA and CDR2 FQGTGA. Losses at the gene ends were 5 bases for V and 2 bases for J; bases not matched to a gene: 5. This CDR3 is built from 15 residues. CDR3 bases: TGTGCCAGCAGCAAAGCGGGGGGCCTCACAGATACGCAGTATTTT. Amino acids: CASSKAGGLTDTQYF.

The chain is built from TRBV5-5 and TRBJ2-7, with D maybe TRBD2 (5 bases). Trimming cost V 4 bases and J 4 bases, with 18 bases left between them. CDR1 SGHKS and CDR2 YYEKEE come from the germline V gene (reference sequence). The CDR3 is made up of 15 amino acids. CDR3 sequence reads: CASSPKRDVLYEQYF. DNA for the CDR3: TGTGCCAGCAGCCCGAAACGGGATGTACTATACGAGCAGTACTTC.

The chain couples TRBV3-1 (or the pseudogene TRBV3-2) to TRBJ2-5, with TRBD1 matching 7 bases. Germline values: CDR1 LGHDT, CDR2 YNNKEL (reference sequence). V lost 0 bases, J lost 9 bases, and 1 base stayed unmatched. This CDR3 is 12 amino acids long. CDR3: CASSQDQGAQYF. DNA for the CDR3: TGTGCCAGCAGCCAAGATCAGGGGGCCCAGTACTTC.

This chain joins TRBV5-1 and TRBJ2-1, with 8 bases lining up with TRBD2. Germline V gives CDR1 SGHRS, CDR2 YFSETQ. The CDR3 length is 16 residues. V lost 0 bases to trimming and J lost 2 bases; unmatched junction nucleotides: 4. The CDR3 DNA sequence: TGCGCCAGCAGCTTGGGAGGGCGGGGGGCCTACAATGAGCAGTTCTTC. Its translation is CASSLGGRGAYNEQFF.

CDR3 sequence: CASSLGGRSNEQFF. The DNA for the CDR3 is TGTGCCAGCTCCTTGGGAGGGAGGTCCAATGAGCAGTTCTTC. The rearrangement links TRBV5-5 to TRBJ2-1; 7 nucleotides match TRBD2. After removal of 7 bases from V and 6 bases from J, the junction contained 10 bases not matched to a gene. Germline V gene lookup returns CDR1 SGHKS and CDR2 YYEKEE (reference sequence). CDR3 length equals 14 residues.

The V call is TRBV19, the J call TRBJ1-4; D gene uncertain. Germline CDR1 is LNHDA and CDR2 is SQIVND (reference sequence). The CDR3 runs 15 residues. Deletions cut 1 base from V and 7 bases from J, with 13 bases between. CDR3 in amino acids: CASSIGDTGGEKLFF. DNA of the CDR3: TGTGCCAGTAGTATAGGTGACACCGGAGGTGAAAAACTGTTTTTT.

The chain has TRBV2 and TRBJ1-6; maybe TRBD1 (6 bases). V lost 2 bases and J lost 7, with 12 bases in between. The CDR3 spans 15 residues. CDR1 and CDR2 from the germline V gene are SNHLY and FYNNEI. CDR3 in DNA: TGTGCCAGCAGTGAATTTCAGGGGTGGAATTCACCCCTCCACTTT. Residues: CASSEFQGWNSPLHF.

The chain uses TRBV11-2 and TRBJ1-3; 8 bases are shared with TRBD1. The CDR3 totals 18 residues. Germline V lookup: CDR1 SGHAT, CDR2 FQNNGV. V shed 1 base and J 0 bases; nucleotides not matched to a gene: 8. The CDR3 DNA reads TGTGCCAGCAGCTTAGGGCCCCGGACAGGGCGCTCTGGAAACACCATATATTTT. Amino acid sequence: CASSLGPRTGRSGNTIYF.

This clone has only a few counts. The chain employs TRBV18 and TRBJ1-2, with TRBD1 matching over 9 bases. Germline V gene lookup returns CDR1 KGHSH and CDR2 LQKENI. The CDR3 totals 16 residues. Trimming took 6 bases from V and 10 from J; bases not matched to a gene: 18. The DNA of the CDR3 is TGTGCCAGCTCCACCGCTATTGGGACAGGGTCTTTTGACTACACCTTC. It specifies CASSTAIGTGSFDYTF.